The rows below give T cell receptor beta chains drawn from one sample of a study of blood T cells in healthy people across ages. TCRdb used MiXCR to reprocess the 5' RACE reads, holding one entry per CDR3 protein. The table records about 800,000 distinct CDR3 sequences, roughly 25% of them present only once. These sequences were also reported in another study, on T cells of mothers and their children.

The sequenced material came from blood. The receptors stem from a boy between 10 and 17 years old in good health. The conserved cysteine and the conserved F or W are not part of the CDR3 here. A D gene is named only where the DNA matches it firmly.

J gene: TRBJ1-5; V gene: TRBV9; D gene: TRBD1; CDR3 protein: ASSRGQGTENQPQH
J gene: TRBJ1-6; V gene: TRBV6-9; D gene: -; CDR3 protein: ASSYYKGTNSPLH
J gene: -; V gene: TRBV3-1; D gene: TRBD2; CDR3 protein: ASSQDRASGIQF
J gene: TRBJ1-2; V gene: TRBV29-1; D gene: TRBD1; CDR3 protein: SVRQGGYGYT
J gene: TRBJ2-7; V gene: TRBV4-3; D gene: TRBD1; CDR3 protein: ASSQDYPTGDYEQY
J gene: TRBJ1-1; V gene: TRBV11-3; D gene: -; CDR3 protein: ASSPGLRRSTEAF
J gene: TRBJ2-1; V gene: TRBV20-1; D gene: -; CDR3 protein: SARGQGIQWEQF
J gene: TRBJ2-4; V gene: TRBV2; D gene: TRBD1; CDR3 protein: ATGQGLAKNIQY
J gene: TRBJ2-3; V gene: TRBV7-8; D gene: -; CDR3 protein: ASSLVVDTDTQY
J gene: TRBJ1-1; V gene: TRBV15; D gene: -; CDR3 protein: ATSRDWNIQGLGTEAF